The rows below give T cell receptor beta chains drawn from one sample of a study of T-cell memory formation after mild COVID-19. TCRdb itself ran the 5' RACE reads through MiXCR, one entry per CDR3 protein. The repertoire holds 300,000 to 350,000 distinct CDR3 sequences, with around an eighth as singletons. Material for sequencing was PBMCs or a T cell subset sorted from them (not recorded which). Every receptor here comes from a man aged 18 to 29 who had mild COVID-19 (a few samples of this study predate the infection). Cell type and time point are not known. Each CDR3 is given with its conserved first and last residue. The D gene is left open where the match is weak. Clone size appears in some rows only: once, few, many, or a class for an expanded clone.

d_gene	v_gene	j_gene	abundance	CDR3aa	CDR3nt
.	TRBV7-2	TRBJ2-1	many	CASSFAGAEQFF	TGTGCCAGCAGCTTTGCAGGGGCCGAGCAGTTCTTC
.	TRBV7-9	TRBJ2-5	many	CASSRRLDEGQYF	TGTGCCAGCAGTCGCAGACTTGATGAGGGCCAGTACTTC
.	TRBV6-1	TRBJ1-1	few	CASSRKYDTVFEAFF	TGTGCCAGCAGTCGAAAATACGACACCGTTTTTGAAGCTTTCTTT
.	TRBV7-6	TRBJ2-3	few	CASSGGSGDTQYF	TGTGCCAGCAGCGGCGGTTCTGGAGATACGCAGTATTTT
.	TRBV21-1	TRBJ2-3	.	CAGLTGEQVNTDTQYF	TGTGCCGGACTAACGGGAGAGCAAGTGAACACAGATACGCAGTATTTT
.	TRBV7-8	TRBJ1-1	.	CASSLALSGAGTEAFF	TGTGCCAGCAGCTTAGCGTTGTCGGGGGCTGGCACTGAAGCTTTCTTT
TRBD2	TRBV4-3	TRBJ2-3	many	CASSQDLRLAGDTQYF	TGCGCCAGCAGCCAAGATCTCCGACTAGCGGGAGATACGCAGTATTTT
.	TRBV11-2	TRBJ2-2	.	CASSLTGGPNTGELFF	TGTGCCAGCAGCTTAACCGGGGGGCCGAACACCGGGGAGCTGTTTTTT
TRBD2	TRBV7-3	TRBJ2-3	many	CASRRTSGGTDTQYF	TGTGCCAGCAGACGGACTAGCGGGGGGACAGATACGCAGTATTTT
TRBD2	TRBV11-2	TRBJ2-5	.	CASSSGLAGGMETQYF	TGTGCCAGCAGCTCCGGACTAGCGGGGGGAATGGAGACCCAGTACTTC
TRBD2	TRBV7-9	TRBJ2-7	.	CASSRGGDEQYF	TGTGCCAGCAGCCGCGGGGGAGACGAGCAGTACTTC
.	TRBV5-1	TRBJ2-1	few	CASSLSGDPSYNEQFF	TGCGCCAGCAGCTTGTCCGGGGACCCTTCCTACAATGAGCAGTTCTTC
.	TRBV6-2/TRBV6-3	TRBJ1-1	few	CASSYGGQGGGEAFF	TGTGCCAGCAGTTACGGAGGGCAGGGTGGCGGTGAAGCTTTCTTT
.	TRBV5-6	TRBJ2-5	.	CASSGQTGDWETQYF	TGTGCCAGCAGCGGCCAGACGGGTGATTGGGAGACCCAGTACTTC